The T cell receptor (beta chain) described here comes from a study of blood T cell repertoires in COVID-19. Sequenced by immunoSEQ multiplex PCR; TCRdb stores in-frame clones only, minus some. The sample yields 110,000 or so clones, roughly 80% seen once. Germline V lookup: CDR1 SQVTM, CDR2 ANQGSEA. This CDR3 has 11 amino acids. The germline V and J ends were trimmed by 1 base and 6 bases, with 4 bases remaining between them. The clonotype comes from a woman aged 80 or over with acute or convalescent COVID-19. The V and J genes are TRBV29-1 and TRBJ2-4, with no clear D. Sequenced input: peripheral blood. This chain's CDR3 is CSVEASNIQYF. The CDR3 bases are TGCAGCGTTGAAGCCTCAAACATTCAGTACTTC.